These 3 T cell receptor beta chains came from one sample sequenced in a study of neoadjuvant anti-PD-1 for oral cavity cancer. TCRdb's copy holds only in-frame clones and misses some; the assay was immunoSEQ multiplex PCR. This sample carries under 7,000 clones, roughly 56% of them seen once, and the ten largest clones take around 8.3%. This specimen was tumor tissue, taken before nivolumab (anti-PD-1) treatment. These receptors all stem from a person aged 40 to 85 with oral cavity squamous cell carcinoma.

The V call is TRBV6-4, the J call TRBJ1-4; D is possibly TRBD1 (5 bases). The CDR3 consists of 15 residues. Germline CDR1 is MRHNA and CDR2 is SNTAGT. Deletions cut 4 bases from V and 3 bases from J, with 12 bases between. The CDR3 DNA reads TGTGCCAGCAGTGGCCCCAGGGCCTCTAATGAAAAACTGTTTTTT. Its translation is CASSGPRASNEKLFF.

The CDR3 nucleotides read TGCGCCAGCAGCCGGGGACAGCAAGAGACCCAGTACTTC. Protein sequence: CASSRGQQETQYF. The chain is built from TRBV10-1 and TRBJ2-5; TRBD1 aligns across 7 bases. Germline loops: CDR1 WNHNN, CDR2 SYGVQD (reference sequence). With V trimmed by 6 bases and J by 2 bases, 3 bases remained unmatched. This CDR3 is 13 amino acids long.

The V gene is TRBV27, the J gene TRBJ2-2; TRBD1 is a possible D gene (6 bases). With 4 bases removed from V and 0 bases from J, the gap between germline ends came to 12 bases. Looked up from germline, CDR1 is MNHEY and CDR2 is SMNVEV (reference sequence). This CDR3 comprises 16 residues. The CDR3 sequence: CASSSTRTANTGELFF. The CDR3 nucleotides are TGTGCCAGCAGTTCTACCCGGACAGCGAACACCGGGGAGCTGTTTTTT.